This T cell receptor beta chain was found in a study of beta chain features in type 1 diabetes. Concerning this clone itself: Its antigen remains unidentified.

The study reverse transcribed the entire isolated RNA, so it sequenced expressed TCRB transcripts. The method was immunoSEQ multiplex PCR; TCRdb's version includes in-frame clones alone and lacks a portion of them. The sample lists approximately 260,000 clones; about a fifth were seen once. Based on CD45RO/CCR7/CD25/CD127/CD95/CD27, CD4+ regulatory, stem cell-like memory, naive and central memory cells were sorted. Germline-derived CDR1 and CDR2 are MNHEY and SVGAGI. Trimming pared 6 bases from V and 3 bases from J, leaving 18 bases between. The CDR3 sequence is 15 residues long. Study findings and constraints: A definitive answer on HLA type influencing TCRB rearrangement was not reached here. Shorter TCRB CDR3s, moderately but significantly so, marked every one of the four CD4+ subsets in Type 1 diabetes patients. Patients with type 1 diabetes carried fewer insertions and had more deletions at their VDJ junctions. Over-representation of high TCR-expressing cells was a possible consequence of cDNA sequencing.

This clonotype originated in a woman aged 40 to 50 with type 1 diabetes. Sequenced sample: naive CD4+ T cells from blood. The chain is built from TRBV6-5 and TRBJ2-7; possible D gene TRBD2, 7 bases. This chain's CDR3 is CASSGRGAGFYEQYF. CDR3 nucleotide sequence: TGTGCCAGCAGCGGCAGGGGAGCGGGGTTCTACGAGCAGTACTTC.